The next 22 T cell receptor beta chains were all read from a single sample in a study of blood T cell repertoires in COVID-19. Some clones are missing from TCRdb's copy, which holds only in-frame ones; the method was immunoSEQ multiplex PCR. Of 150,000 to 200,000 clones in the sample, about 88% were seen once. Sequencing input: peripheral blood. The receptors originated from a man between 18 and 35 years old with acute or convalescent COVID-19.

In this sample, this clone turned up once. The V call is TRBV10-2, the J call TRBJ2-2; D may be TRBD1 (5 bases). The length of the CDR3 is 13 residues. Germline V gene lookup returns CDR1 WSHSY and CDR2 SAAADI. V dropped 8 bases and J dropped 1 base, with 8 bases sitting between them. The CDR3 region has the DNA TGCGCCAGCGACGACAGGAACACCGGGGAGCTGTTTTTT. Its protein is CASDDRNTGELFF.

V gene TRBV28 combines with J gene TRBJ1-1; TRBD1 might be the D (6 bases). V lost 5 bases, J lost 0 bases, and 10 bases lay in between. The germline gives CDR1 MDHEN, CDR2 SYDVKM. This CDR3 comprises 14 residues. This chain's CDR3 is CASSTRGVNTEAFF. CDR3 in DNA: TGTGCCAGCAGTACCAGGGGAGTGAACACTGAAGCTTTCTTT.

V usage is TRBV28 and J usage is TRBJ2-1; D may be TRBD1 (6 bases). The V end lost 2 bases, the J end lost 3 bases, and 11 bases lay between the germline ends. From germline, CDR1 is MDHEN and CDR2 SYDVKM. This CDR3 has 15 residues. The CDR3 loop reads CASSLEGQSYNEQFF. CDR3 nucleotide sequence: TGTGCCAGCAGTTTAGAAGGACAGAGCTACAATGAGCAGTTCTTC.

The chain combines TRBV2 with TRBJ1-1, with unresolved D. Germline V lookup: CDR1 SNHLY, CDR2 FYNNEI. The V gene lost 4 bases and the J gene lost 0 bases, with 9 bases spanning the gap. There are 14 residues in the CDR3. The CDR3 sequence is CASSVLTMNTEAFF. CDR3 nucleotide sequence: TGTGCCAGCAGTGTTTTAACAATGAACACTGAAGCTTTCTTT.

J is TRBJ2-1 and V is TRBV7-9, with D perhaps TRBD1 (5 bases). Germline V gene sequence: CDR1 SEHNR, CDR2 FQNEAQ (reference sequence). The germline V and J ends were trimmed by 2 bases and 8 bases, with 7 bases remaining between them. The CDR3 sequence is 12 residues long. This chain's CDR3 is CASSLMTDEQFF. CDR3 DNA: TGTGCCAGCAGCTTAATGACAGATGAGCAGTTCTTC.

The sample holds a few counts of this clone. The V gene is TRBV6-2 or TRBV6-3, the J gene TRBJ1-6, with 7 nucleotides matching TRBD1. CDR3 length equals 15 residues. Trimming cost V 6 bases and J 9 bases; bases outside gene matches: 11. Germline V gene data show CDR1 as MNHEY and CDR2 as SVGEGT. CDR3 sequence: CASSPTTGTVSPLHF. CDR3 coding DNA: TGTGCCAGCAGCCCTACGACAGGGACGGTTTCACCCCTCCACTTT.

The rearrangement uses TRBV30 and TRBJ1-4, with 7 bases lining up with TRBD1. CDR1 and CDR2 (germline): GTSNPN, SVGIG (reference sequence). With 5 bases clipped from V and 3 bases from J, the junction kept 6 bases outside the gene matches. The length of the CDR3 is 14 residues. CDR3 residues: CAWGQGVSNEKLFF. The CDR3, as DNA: TGTGCCTGGGGGCAGGGGGTTTCTAATGAAAAACTGTTTTTT.

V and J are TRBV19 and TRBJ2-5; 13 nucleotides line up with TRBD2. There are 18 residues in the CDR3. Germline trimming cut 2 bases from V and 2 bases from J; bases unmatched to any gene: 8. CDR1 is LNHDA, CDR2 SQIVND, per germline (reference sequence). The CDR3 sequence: CASSIRTSGGPAQETQYF. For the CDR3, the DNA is TGTGCCAGTAGTATACGGACTAGCGGGGGCCCCGCACAAGAGACCCAGTACTTC.

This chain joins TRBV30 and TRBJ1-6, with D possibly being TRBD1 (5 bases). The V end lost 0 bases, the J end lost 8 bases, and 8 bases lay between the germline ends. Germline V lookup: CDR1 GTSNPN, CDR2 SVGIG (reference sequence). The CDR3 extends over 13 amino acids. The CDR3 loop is CAWSVQGDSPLHF. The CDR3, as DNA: TGTGCCTGGAGTGTACAAGGGGATTCACCCCTCCACTTT. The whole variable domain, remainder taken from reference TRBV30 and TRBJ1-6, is SQTIHQWPATLVQPVGSPLSLECTVEGTSNPNLYWYRQAAGRGLQLLFYSVGIGQISSEVPQNLSASRPQDRQFILSSKKLLLSDSGFYLCAWSVQGDSPLHFGNGTRLTVT.

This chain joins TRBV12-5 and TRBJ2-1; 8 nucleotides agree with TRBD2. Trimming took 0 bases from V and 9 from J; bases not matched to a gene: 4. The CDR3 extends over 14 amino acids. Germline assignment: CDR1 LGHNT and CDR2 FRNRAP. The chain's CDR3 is CASGLVVAGFEQFF. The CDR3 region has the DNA TGTGCTAGTGGTTTGGTAGTAGCGGGGTTTGAGCAGTTCTTC.

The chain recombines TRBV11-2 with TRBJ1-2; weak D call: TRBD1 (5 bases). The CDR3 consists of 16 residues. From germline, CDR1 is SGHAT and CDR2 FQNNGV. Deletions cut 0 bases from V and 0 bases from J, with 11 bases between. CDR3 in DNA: TGTGCCAGCAGCTTAGACCGGGGGTATCCTAACTATGGCTACACCTTC. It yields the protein CASSLDRGYPNYGYTF.

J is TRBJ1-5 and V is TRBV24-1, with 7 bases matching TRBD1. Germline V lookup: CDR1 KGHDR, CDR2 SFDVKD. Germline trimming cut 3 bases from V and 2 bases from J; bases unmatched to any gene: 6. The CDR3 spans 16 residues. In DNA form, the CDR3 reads TGTGCCACCAGTGATAGACAGGGTAGTGGCAATCAGCCCCAGCATTTT. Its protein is CATSDRQGSGNQPQHF.

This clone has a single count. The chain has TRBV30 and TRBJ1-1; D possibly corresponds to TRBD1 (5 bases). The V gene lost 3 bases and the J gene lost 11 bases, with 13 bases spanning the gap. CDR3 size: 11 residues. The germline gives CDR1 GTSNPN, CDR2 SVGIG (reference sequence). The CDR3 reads CAWRLTGEAFF. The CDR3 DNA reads TGTGCCTGGAGGCTAACAGGAGAGGCTTTCTTT.

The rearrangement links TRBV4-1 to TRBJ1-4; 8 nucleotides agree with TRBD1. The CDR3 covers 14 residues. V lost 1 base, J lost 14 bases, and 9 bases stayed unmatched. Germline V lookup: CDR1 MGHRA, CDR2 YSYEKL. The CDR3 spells CASSQVPGGGRLFF. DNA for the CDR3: TGCGCCAGCAGCCAAGTCCCAGGGGGCGGCCGGCTGTTTTTT.

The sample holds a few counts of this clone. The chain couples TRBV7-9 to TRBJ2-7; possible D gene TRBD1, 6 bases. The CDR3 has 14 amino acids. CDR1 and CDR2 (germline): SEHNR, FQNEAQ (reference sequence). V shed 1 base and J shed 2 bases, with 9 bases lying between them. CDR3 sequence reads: CASSLGQDAYEQYV. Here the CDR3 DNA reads TGTGCCAGCAGCTTAGGACAGGACGCCTACGAGCAGTACGTC.

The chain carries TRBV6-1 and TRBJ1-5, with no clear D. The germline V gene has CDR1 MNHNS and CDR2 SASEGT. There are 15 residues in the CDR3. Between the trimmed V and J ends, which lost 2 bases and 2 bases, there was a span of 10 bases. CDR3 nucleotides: TGTGCCAGCAGTGAACGGGGTTGGGGCAATCAGCCCCAGCATTTT. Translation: CASSERGWGNQPQHF.

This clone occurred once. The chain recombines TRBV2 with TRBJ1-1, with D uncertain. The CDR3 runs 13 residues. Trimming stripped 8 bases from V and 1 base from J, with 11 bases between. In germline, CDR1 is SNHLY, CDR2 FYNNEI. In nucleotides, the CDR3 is TGTGCCAGCTGGAGGCCCAGGAACACTGAAGCTTTCTTT. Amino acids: CASWRPRNTEAFF. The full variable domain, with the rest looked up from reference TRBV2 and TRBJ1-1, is EPEVTQTPSHQVTQMGQEVILRCVPISNHLYFYWYRQILGQKVEFLVSFYNNEISEKSEIFDDQFSVERPDGSNFTLKIRSTKLEDSAMYFCASWRPRNTEAFFGQGTRLTVV.

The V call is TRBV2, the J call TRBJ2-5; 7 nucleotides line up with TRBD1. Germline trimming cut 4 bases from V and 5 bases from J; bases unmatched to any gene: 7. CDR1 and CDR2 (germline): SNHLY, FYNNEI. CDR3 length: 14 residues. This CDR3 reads CASSGQGLKETQYF. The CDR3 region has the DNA TGTGCCAGCAGTGGACAGGGTTTGAAGGAGACCCAGTACTTC.

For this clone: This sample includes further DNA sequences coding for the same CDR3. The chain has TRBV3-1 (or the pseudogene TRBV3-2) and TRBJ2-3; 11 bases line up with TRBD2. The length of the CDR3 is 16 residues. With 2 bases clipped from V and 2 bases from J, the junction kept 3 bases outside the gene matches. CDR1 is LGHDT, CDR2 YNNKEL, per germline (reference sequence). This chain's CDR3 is CASSQRLAGITDTQYF. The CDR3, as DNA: TGTGCCAGCAGCCAACGACTAGCGGGGATCACAGATACGCAGTATTTT.

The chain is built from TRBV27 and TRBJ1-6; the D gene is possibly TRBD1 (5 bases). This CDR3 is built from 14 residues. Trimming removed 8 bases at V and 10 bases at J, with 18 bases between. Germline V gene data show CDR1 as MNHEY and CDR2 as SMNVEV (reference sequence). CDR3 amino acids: CASSWGGYESPLHF. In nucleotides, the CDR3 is TGTGCCAGCTCCTGGGGGGGATATGAGTCACCCCTCCACTTT.

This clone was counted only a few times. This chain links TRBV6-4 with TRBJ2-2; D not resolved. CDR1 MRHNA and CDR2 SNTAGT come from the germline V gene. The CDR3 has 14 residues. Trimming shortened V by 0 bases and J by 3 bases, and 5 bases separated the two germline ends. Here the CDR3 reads CASSDSADTGELFF. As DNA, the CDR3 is TGTGCCAGCAGTGACTCAGCTGACACCGGGGAGCTGTTTTTT.

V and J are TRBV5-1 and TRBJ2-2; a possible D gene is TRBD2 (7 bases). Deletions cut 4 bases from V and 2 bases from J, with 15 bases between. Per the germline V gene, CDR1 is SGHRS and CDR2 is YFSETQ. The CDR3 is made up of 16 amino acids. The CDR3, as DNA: TGCGCCAGCAGCCCAGGGGCTAGCGGCAACACCGGGGAGCTGTTTTTT. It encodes CASSPGASGNTGELFF.